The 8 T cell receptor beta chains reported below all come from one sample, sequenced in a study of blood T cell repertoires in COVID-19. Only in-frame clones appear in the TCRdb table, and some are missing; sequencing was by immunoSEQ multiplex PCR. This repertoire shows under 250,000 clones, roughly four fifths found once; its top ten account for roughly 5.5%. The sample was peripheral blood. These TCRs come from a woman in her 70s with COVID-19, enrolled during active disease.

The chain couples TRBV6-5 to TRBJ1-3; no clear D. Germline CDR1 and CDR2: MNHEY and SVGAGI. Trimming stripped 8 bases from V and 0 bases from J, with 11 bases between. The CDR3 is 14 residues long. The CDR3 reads CASEGRPSGNTIYF. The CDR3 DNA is TGTGCCAGCGAGGGCAGGCCCTCTGGAAACACCATATATTTT.

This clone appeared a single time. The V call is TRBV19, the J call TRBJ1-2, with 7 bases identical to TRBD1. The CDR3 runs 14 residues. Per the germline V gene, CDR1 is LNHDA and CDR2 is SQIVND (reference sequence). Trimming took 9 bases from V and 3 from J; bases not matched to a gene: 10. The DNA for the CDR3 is TGTGCCAGCAGAACACAGGGGACGGACTATGGCTACACCTTC. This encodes CASRTQGTDYGYTF.

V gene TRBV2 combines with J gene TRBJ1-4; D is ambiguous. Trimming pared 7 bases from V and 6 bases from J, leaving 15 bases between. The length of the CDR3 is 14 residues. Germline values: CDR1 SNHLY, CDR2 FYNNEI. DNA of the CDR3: TGTGCCAGCAATAACGTCCAGCGTGATGAAAAACTGTTTTTT. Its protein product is CASNNVQRDEKLFF.

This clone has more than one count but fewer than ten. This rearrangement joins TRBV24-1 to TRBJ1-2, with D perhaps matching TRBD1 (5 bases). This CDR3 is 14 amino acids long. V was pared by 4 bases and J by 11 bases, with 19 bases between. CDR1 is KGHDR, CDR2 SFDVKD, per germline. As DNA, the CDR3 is TGTGCCACCAGTGACGTGCGAGTTTCGGAGGGGTACACCTTC. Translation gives CATSDVRVSEGYTF.

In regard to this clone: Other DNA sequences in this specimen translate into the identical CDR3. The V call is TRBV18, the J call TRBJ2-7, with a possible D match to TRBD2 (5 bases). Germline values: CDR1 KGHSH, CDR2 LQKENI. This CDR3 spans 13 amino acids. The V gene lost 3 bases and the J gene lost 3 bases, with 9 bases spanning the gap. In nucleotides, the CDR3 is TGTGCCAGCTCACCCGGACTGGACTACGAGCAGTACTTC. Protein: CASSPGLDYEQYF.

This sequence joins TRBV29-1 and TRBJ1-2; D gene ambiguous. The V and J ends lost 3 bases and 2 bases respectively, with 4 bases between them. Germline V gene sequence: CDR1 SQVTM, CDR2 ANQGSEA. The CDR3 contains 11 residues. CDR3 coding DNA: TGCAGCGTTGACCAAAACTATGGCTACACCTTC. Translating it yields CSVDQNYGYTF.

For the CDR3, the DNA is TGTGCCAGTAGTATGTACAGGGGCCAAGAGACCCAGTACTTC. Protein: CASSMYRGQETQYF. This chain links TRBV19 with TRBJ2-5, with TRBD1 matching over 7 bases. This CDR3 region has 14 residues. Trimming removed 3 bases from V and 1 base from J; junction bases left unmatched: 2. Germline assignment: CDR1 LNHDA and CDR2 SQIVND (reference sequence).

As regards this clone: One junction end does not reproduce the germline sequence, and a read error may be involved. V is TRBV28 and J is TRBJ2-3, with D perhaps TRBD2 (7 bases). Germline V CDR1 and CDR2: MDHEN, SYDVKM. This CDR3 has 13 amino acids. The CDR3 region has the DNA TGTGCCAGCTCCCGCGGGGGCACGGATACGCAGTATTTT. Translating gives CASSRGGTDTQYF.